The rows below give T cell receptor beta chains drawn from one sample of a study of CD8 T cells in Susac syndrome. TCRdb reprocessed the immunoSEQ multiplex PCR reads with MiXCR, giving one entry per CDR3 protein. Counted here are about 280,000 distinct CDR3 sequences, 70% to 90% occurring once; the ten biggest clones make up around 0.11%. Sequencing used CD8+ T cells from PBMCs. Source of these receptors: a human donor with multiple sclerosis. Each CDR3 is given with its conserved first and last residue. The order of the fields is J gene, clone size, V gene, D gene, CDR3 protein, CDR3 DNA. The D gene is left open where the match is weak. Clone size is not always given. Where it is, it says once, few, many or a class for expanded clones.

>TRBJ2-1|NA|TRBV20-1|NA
CSARDRLAFNNEQFF
TGCAGTGCTAGAGATCGGCTAGCGTTTAACAATGAGCAGTTCTTC
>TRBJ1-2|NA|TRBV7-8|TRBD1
CASSARDRGHYGYTF
TGTGCCAGCAGCGCCCGGGACAGGGGCCACTATGGCTACACCTTC
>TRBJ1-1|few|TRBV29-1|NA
CSTGGMAFF
TGCAGCACGGGCGGGATGGCTTTCTTT
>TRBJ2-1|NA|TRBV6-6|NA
CASSLQTSYNEQFF
TGTGCCAGCAGCCTACAGACTAGCTACAATGAGCAGTTCTTC
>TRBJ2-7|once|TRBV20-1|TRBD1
CSAREAYSGQGSYEQYF
TGCAGTGCTAGAGAAGCCTACTCGGGACAGGGGTCCTACGAGCAGTACTTC
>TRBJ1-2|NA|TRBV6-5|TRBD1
CASSSTLQTGRGGYTF
TGTGCCAGCAGTTCCACACTGCAGACAGGGAGGGGTGGCTACACCTTC
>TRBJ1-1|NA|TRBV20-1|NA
CSASRRGVNTEAFF
TGCAGTGCTAGCCGACGGGGGGTGAACACTGAAGCTTTCTTT
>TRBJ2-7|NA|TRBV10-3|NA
CATGVGNDEQYF
TGTGCCACAGGGGTCGGGAACGACGAGCAGTACTTC
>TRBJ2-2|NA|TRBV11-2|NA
CASSLIPEPNTGELFF
TGTGCCAGCAGCTTAATCCCAGAACCTAACACCGGGGAGCTGTTTTTT
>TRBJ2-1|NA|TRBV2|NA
CASITSPKAQFF
TGTGCCAGCATAACTAGCCCCAAGGCGCAGTTCTTC
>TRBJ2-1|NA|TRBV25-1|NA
CASSEGPRTAYNEQFF
TGTGCCAGCAGTGAAGGGCCTAGGACCGCCTACAATGAGCAGTTCTTC
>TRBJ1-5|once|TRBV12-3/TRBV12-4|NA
CASSLAGAGNQPQHF
TGTGCCAGCAGTTTAGCAGGGGCGGGCAATCAGCCCCAGCATTTT
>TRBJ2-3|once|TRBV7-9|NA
CASHHYTDTQYF
TGTGCCAGCCACCACTACACAGATACGCAGTATTTT
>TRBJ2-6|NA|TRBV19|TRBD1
CASTYIKRQGSSGANVLTF
TGTGCCAGTACCTATATAAAGCGACAGGGGAGTTCTGGGGCCAACGTCCTGACTTTC
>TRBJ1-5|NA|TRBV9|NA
CASSESVRANQPQHF
TGTGCCAGCAGCGAATCCGTCAGGGCAAATCAGCCCCAGCATTTT
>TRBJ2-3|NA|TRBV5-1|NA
CASSEGGTDTQYF
TGCGCCAGCTCTGAGGGGGGCACAGATACGCAGTATTTT
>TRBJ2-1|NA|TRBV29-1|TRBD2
CSVSDGRAIYNEQFF
TGCAGCGTTTCGGACGGGAGGGCCATCTACAATGAGCAGTTCTTC
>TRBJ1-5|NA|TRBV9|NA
CASSVGGEVKPQHF
TGTGCCAGCAGCGTAGGGGGGGAGGTGAAGCCCCAGCATTTT
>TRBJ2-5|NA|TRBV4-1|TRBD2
CASSQVFSGSETQYF
TGCGCCAGCAGCCAAGTATTTAGCGGGAGTGAGACCCAGTACTTC
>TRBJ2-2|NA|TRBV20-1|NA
CSARMKGGYTGELFF
TGCAGTGCTAGAATGAAGGGAGGATACACCGGGGAGCTGTTTTTT
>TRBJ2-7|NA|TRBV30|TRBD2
CAWSPGLAGEGYEQYF
TGTGCCTGGAGTCCCGGACTAGCGGGAGAGGGGTACGAGCAGTACTTC
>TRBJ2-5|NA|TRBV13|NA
CASSSWTEKETQYF
TGTGCCAGCAGCTCGTGGACAGAGAAAGAGACCCAGTACTTC
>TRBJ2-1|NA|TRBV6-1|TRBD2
CASSEFWTSGDNEQFF
TGTGCCAGCAGTGAATTTTGGACTAGCGGTGACAATGAGCAGTTCTTC